A selection of T cell receptor beta chains follows, all from one sample in a study of CD8 T cells in ankylosing spondylitis. TCRdb reprocessed the 5' RACE reads via MiXCR and lists one record per CDR3 protein. The repertoire has 300,000 to 350,000 distinct CDR3 sequences, less than 25% of them found once; the top ten carry 3% to 4%. The sample comprised blood, either unsorted or a sorted T cell fraction (not recorded which). Receptor source: a female donor with ankylosing spondylitis or in good health (not recorded which). CDR3s include the opening cysteine and the closing phenylalanine or tryptophan. The D gene is left open where the match is weak. A row's size may be missing; if present it is once, few, many or a size class.

>TRBV15|TRBJ1-5|.|few
CATSRVGNNQPQHF
TGTGCCACCAGCAGAGTGGGAAACAATCAGCCCCAGCATTTT
>TRBV5-1|TRBJ1-4|TRBD1|few
CASSLLGGALEKLFF
TGCGCCAGCAGCCTTTTAGGGGGCGCTCTGGAAAAACTGTTTTTT
>TRBV3-1|TRBJ1-5|.|few
CASSHGKSQHF
TGTGCCAGCAGCCATGGAAAGTCCCAGCATTTT
>TRBV12-3/TRBV12-4|TRBJ2-2|.|.
CASSFLSTGELFF
TGTGCCAGCAGTTTTCTAAGCACCGGGGAGCTGTTTTTT
>TRBV18|TRBJ1-1|TRBD1|.
CASSPQSGQGAEAFF
TGTGCCAGCTCACCCCAATCCGGACAGGGCGCTGAAGCTTTCTTT
>TRBV6-5|TRBJ2-7|.|few
CASSSWAASSSYEQYF
TGTGCCAGCAGTTCCTGGGCTGCAAGCAGCTCCTACGAGCAGTACTTC
>TRBV10-3|TRBJ2-3|TRBD2|many
CAISQGLETDTQYF
TGTGCCATCAGCCAGGGACTAGAAACAGATACGCAGTATTTT
>TRBV12-3/TRBV12-4|TRBJ2-2|.|once
CASTDPGKSRTGELFF
TGTGCCAGCACCGACCCAGGGAAGAGCCGCACCGGGGAGCTGTTTTTT
>TRBV7-2|TRBJ2-7|TRBD1|.
CASSRDDQGAGYEQYF
TGTGCCAGCAGCCGGGACGACCAGGGGGCGGGCTACGAGCAGTACTTC
>TRBV4-3|TRBJ1-2|.|many
CASSQGLYGYTF
TGCGCCAGCAGCCAGGGACTCTATGGCTACACCTTC
>TRBV4-3|TRBJ2-7|.|few
CASSQDITLSYEQYF
TGCGCCAGCAGCCAAGATATTACACTCTCCTACGAGCAGTACTTC
>TRBV2|TRBJ2-1|.|few
CASKTAGSAYNEQFF
TGTGCCAGCAAAACGGCAGGTAGCGCGTACAATGAGCAGTTCTTC
>TRBV7-2|TRBJ2-1|.|.
CASISNSYNEQFF
TGTGCCAGCATCAGTAACTCCTACAATGAGCAGTTCTTC
>TRBV24-1|TRBJ2-1|TRBD2|many
CATSDPSGSSYNEQFF
TGTGCCACCAGTGATCCTAGCGGTAGCTCCTACAATGAGCAGTTCTTC
>TRBV20-1|TRBJ2-3|TRBD2|.
CSAETGTSGPDTQYF
TGCAGTGCTGAGACCGGGACTAGCGGGCCGGATACGCAGTATTTT
>TRBV7-9|TRBJ2-1|TRBD1|few
CASSHATGQLYNEQFF
TGTGCCAGCAGTCACGCTACGGGACAGCTTTACAATGAGCAGTTCTTC
>TRBV20-1|TRBJ2-1|TRBD2|.
CSASVSGRAHEQFF
TGCAGTGCTAGTGTTAGCGGGAGGGCCCATGAGCAGTTCTTC
>TRBV24-1|TRBJ2-1|.|.
CATSSGERNNEQFF
TGTGCCACCAGTTCAGGGGAGAGGAACAATGAGCAGTTCTTC
>TRBV20-1|TRBJ2-1|.|.
CSAREGNEQFF
TGCAGTGCTAGAGAGGGGAATGAGCAGTTCTTC
>TRBV5-1|TRBJ2-7|.|few
CASSLPSTGRDEQYF
TGCGCCAGCAGCTTGCCATCGACCGGCAGGGACGAGCAGTACTTC
>TRBV7-2|TRBJ2-3|.|many
CASSLDRLGTDTQYF
TGTGCCAGCAGCCTTGACCGTCTCGGCACAGATACGCAGTATTTT
>TRBV29-1|TRBJ2-1|TRBD1|many
CSGRQGAGTTQFF
TGCAGCGGCCGACAGGGGGCTGGGACTACCCAGTTCTTC
>TRBV29-1|TRBJ1-5|.|few
CSVEAGPNQPQHF
TGCAGCGTTGAAGCGGGGCCTAATCAGCCCCAGCATTTT
>TRBV7-6|TRBJ2-1|TRBD1|.
CASRPPGQGGNEQFF
TGTGCCAGCAGGCCGCCGGGACAGGGGGGTAATGAGCAGTTCTTC
>TRBV7-9|TRBJ1-1|.|.
CASQPSGSYTEAFF
TGTGCCAGCCAACCCTCAGGGTCATACACTGAAGCTTTCTTT
>TRBV12-3/TRBV12-4|TRBJ1-1|TRBD1|many
CASSQQGGNTEAFF
TGTGCCAGCAGTCAACAGGGGGGGAACACTGAAGCTTTCTTT
>TRBV6-1|TRBJ2-3|TRBD2|many
CASSPMGGRPTDTQYF
TGTGCCAGCAGTCCCATGGGCGGGAGGCCCACAGATACGCAGTATTTT
>TRBV6-2/TRBV6-3|TRBJ2-1|TRBD2|.
CASSRVAGYNEQFF
TGTGCCAGCAGCAGAGTAGCGGGATACAATGAGCAGTTCTTC
>TRBV7-2|TRBJ2-3|TRBD2|.
CASSFPGGDTQYF
TGTGCCAGCAGCTTTCCGGGGGGAGATACGCAGTATTTT
>TRBV12-3/TRBV12-4|TRBJ2-1|.|few
CASSLRGWRNREQFF
TGTGCCAGCAGTTTACGGGGATGGCGGAATCGGGAGCAGTTCTTC
>TRBV20-1|TRBJ2-5|TRBD1|few
CSARPLRDSRHLGQYF
TGCAGTGCTAGACCTCTTAGGGACAGTCGCCATTTGGGCCAGTACTTC
>TRBV30|TRBJ2-7|.|.
CAWKRVGYEQYF
TGTGCCTGGAAGCGGGTGGGCTACGAGCAGTACTTC
>TRBV12-3/TRBV12-4|TRBJ2-7|TRBD1|.
CASRRDRGDEQYF
TGTGCCAGCAGACGGGACAGGGGGGACGAGCAGTACTTC
>TRBV28|TRBJ2-5|.|few
CASSFYGLGETQYF
TGTGCCAGCAGTTTCTACGGGCTGGGGGAGACCCAGTACTTC
>TRBV28|TRBJ1-2|TRBD1|few
CASTLDRGDGYTF
TGTGCCAGCACTTTGGACAGGGGGGATGGCTACACCTTC
>TRBV11-3|TRBJ2-2|.|.
CASSKGGTGELFF
TGTGCCAGCAGCAAGGGGGGGACCGGGGAGCTGTTTTTT
>TRBV19|TRBJ1-2|.|.
CASSISTGITYGYTF
TGTGCCAGTAGTATTTCTACCGGGATCACTTATGGCTACACCTTC
>TRBV4-3|TRBJ2-7|.|.
CASSRLKRVSEQYF
TGCGCCAGCAGCCGCCTTAAGAGGGTAAGCGAGCAGTACTTC
>TRBV5-1|TRBJ1-4|TRBD1|few
CASSRQGAPTNEKLFF
TGCGCCAGCAGCCGCCAGGGGGCGCCTACTAATGAAAAACTGTTTTTT